These T cell receptor beta chains were read from a single sample in a study of T cell repertoires in cytomegalovirus infection. TCRdb reprocessed the reads via MiXCR and lists one record per CDR3 protein. The profile shows some 600,000 distinct CDR3 sequences, roughly 26% of them singletons. The sequenced sample consisted of CD8+ T cells from PBMCs. These receptors came from a human donor in good health (CMV status not recorded). Some clones in this sample may be carry-over from other donors' samples. Each CDR3 is given with its conserved first and last residue. The D gene is left open where the match is weak. A row's size may be missing; if present it is once, few, many or a size class.

V gene,D gene,clone size,J gene,CDR3 DNA,CDR3 protein
TRBV20-1,.,.,TRBJ1-1,TGCAGTGCAGACACGTCCAACACTGAAGCTTTCTTT,CSADTSNTEAFF
TRBV29-1,.,few,TRBJ2-7,TGCAGCGTTGAAACTAGCAGCGCCTACGAGCAGTACTTC,CSVETSSAYEQYF
TRBV14,.,.,TRBJ2-1,TGTGCCAGCAGCTCACTAGGGGGTAGCTCACACACCAATGAGCAGTTCTTC,CASSSLGGSSHTNEQFF
TRBV7-9,TRBD1,few,TRBJ2-7,TGTGCCTCCGGGACAGGGGGAAGCGAGCAGTACTTC,CASGTGGSEQYF
TRBV27,.,few,TRBJ2-2,TGTGCCAGCAGTCTGGCAGAAAATCCCACCGGGGAGCTGTTTTTT,CASSLAENPTGELFF
TRBV15,TRBD2,.,TRBJ2-7,TGTGCCACCAACAGACCTGGACTAGCGGGGGACTACGAGCAGTACTTC,CATNRPGLAGDYEQYF
TRBV29-1,.,few,TRBJ1-2,TGCAGCGTTGTGCCCAGGGACTTCGACTATGGCTACACCTTC,CSVVPRDFDYGYTF
TRBV28,TRBD2,.,TRBJ2-3,TGTGCCAGCAGTCGCCGGGGATTCGGGAGGGATACGCAGTATTTT,CASSRRGFGRDTQYF
TRBV11-2,.,many,TRBJ1-1,TGTGCCACCCACAGGGACACTGAAGCTTTCTTT,CATHRDTEAFF
TRBV2,.,.,TRBJ2-5,TGTGCCAGCAGTTATACCCCAGGAGACCAAGAGACCCAGTACTTC,CASSYTPGDQETQYF
TRBV7-9,TRBD2,few,TRBJ2-1,TGTGCCAGGTCTAGCGGGGTCATAAATGAGCAGTTCTTC,CARSSGVINEQFF
TRBV27,TRBD2,.,TRBJ2-7,TGTGCCAGCAGTTTTCTAGCGGGGAGCTCCTACGAGCAGTACTTC,CASSFLAGSSYEQYF
TRBV7-6,TRBD1,many,TRBJ2-2,TGTGCCAGCAGCCAGGGGGCGAACACCGGGGAGCTGTTTTTT,CASSQGANTGELFF
TRBV27,TRBD2,.,TRBJ2-3,TGTGCCAGCAGTCCGAGTAGCGGGGGAATAGATACGCAGTATTTT,CASSPSSGGIDTQYF
TRBV24-1,TRBD2,.,TRBJ2-7,TGTGCCACCGTAATAGGGACTAGCGTATTCTACGAGCAGTACTTC,CATVIGTSVFYEQYF
TRBV7-2,.,many,TRBJ2-7,TGTGCCAGCAGCTTAGGGGAGGTCTACGAGCAGTACTTC,CASSLGEVYEQYF
TRBV29-1,TRBD1,.,TRBJ2-1,TGCAGCGTTGAAGATCCGGGACAGGGGTCCTACAATGAGCAGTTCTTC,CSVEDPGQGSYNEQFF
TRBV6-5,.,.,TRBJ2-1,TGTGCCAGCAGATATACTAGTCACAATGAGCAGTTCTTC,CASRYTSHNEQFF
TRBV12-3/TRBV12-4,.,.,TRBJ2-1,TGTGCCAGCACTTTACTAGCTTACAATGAGCAGTTCTTC,CASTLLAYNEQFF
TRBV14,.,.,TRBJ2-1,TGTGCCAGCAGCCAAGATCAAAGGGCCTACAATGAGCAGTTCTTC,CASSQDQRAYNEQFF